The T cell receptor (beta chain) described here comes from a study of cytomegalovirus exposure and HLA in healthy donors. 13 Jbeta primers and 60 Vbeta primers were used for the PCR. Generated by immunoSEQ multiplex PCR, the TCRdb table keeps only in-frame clones and is missing some. The sample has approximately 50,000 clones, 45% to 70% seen once. About this clone: Antigen specificity is unknown.

Study conclusions and caveats: One cluster of highly shared sequence variants probably arose as a sequencing artifact.

The CDR3 covers 15 residues. V was clipped by 4 bases and J by 2 bases; unmatched bases: 9. The germline gives CDR1 GTSNPN, CDR2 SVGIG (reference sequence). The sequence was collected from a human donor in good health. This chain links TRBV30 with TRBJ2-3, with 7 bases lining up with TRBD1. Sequenced: PBMCs. The CDR3 sequence is CAWTPIEGATDTQYF. CDR3 bases: TGTGCCTGGACCCCTATTGAGGGGGCCACAGATACGCAGTATTTT.